This T cell receptor beta chain was sequenced during a study of T cell responses to AZD1222 COVID-19 vaccine. As for this clone: Its specificity is not known.

The CDR3 totals 13 residues. Per the germline V gene, CDR1 is SGHTA and CDR2 is FQGTGA. V was cut by 5 bases and J by 5 bases, with 13 bases left in between. Sequencing was performed with immunoSEQ multiplex PCR; in TCRdb, only in-frame clones are kept and a portion is missing. Of roughly 190,000 clones detected, about 89% appear once; the ten largest clones hold 1.5% to 2%. General study points: Among AZD1222 vaccinees, only 6 or 7 were seropositive at baseline. Spike-specific TCR repertoires showed rising breadth and depth after two AZD1222 doses. Possibly, clonal diversity was underestimated; donors were largely white British and included more females. Spike-wide vaccine-associated CD4 TCRs dominated at 160-218 and 743-854.

The sequences come from peripheral blood, collected 28 days after the second AZD1222 dose. The V and J genes are TRBV7-3 and TRBJ2-7; D perhaps matches TRBD1 (5 bases). The receptor comes from an adult who received the AZD1222 COVID-19 vaccine. CDR3 in DNA: TGTGCCAGCAGCCCCGCAGGGTCCCACGAGCAGTACTTC. This codes for CASSPAGSHEQYF.